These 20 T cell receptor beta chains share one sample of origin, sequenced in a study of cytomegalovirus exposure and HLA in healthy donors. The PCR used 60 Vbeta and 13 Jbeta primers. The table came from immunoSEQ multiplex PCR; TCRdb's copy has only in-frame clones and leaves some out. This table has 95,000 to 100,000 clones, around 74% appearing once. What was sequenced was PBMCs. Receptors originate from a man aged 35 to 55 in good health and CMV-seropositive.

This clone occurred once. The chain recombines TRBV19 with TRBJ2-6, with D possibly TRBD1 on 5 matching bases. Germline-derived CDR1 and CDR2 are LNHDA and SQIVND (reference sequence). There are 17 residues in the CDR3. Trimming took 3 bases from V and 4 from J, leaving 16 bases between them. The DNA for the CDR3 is TGTGCCAGTAGTATTTTTGCGACCAGGGCCGGGGCCAACGTCCTGACTTTC. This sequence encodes CASSIFATRAGANVLTF.

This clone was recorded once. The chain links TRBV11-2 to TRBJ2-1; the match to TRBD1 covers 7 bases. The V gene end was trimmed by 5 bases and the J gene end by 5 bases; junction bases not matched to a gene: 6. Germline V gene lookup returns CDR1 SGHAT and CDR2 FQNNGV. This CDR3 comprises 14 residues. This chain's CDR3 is CASSIGTANNEQFF. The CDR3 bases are TGTGCCAGCAGCATCGGGACAGCGAACAATGAGCAGTTCTTC.

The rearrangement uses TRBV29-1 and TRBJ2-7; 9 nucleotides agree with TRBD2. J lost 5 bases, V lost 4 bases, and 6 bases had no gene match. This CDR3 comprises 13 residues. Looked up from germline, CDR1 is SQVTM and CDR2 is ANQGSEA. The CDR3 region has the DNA TGCAGCGTTGGGGCCATAGCGGGAGACGAGCAGTACTTC. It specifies CSVGAIAGDEQYF.

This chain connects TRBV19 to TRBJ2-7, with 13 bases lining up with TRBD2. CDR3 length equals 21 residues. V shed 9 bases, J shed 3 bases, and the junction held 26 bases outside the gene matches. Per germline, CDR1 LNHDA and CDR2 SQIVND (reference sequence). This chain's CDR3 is CASSPPLGRLTSGGASYEQYF. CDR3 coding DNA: TGTGCCAGCAGCCCTCCTTTGGGGAGATTAACTAGCGGGGGGGCAAGCTACGAGCAGTACTTC.

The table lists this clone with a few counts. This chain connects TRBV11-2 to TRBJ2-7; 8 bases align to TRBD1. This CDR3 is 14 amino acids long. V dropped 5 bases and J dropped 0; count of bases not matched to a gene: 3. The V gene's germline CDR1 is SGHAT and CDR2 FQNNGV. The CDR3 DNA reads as TGTGCCAGCAGCCGGGACAGGAGCTCCTACGAGCAGTACTTC. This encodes CASSRDRSSYEQYF.

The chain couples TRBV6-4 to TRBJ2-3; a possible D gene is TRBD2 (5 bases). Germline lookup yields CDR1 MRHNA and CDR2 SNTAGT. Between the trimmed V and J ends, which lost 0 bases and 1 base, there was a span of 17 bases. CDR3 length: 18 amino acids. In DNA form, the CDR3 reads TGTGCCAGCAGTGACTCGAGTCCAAAAGCGGTGCGCACAGATACGCAGTATTTT. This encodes CASSDSSPKAVRTDTQYF.

CDR3 residues: CASSQDRLAYEQYF. Here the CDR3 DNA reads TGTGCCAGCAGCCAAGATCGGTTAGCCTACGAGCAGTACTTC. The chain couples TRBV4-2 to TRBJ2-5, with unresolved D. The last part of the DNA fits TRBJ2-7 better; the J call may be wrong. Germline assignment: CDR1 LGHNA and CDR2 YNFKEQ. The CDR3 sequence is 14 residues long.

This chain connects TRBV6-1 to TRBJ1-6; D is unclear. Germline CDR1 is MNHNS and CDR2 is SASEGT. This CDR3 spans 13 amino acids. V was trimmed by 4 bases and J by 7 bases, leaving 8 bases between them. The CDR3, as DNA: TGTGCCAGCAGTGTAGTAAACAATTCACCCCTCCACTTT. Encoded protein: CASSVVNNSPLHF.

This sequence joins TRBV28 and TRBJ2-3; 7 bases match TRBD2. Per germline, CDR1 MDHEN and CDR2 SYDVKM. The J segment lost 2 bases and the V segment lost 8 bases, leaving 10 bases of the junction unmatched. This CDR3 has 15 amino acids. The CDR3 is CASQTAGGSTDTQYF. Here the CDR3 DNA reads TGTGCCAGCCAAACGGCCGGGGGGTCCACAGATACGCAGTATTTT.

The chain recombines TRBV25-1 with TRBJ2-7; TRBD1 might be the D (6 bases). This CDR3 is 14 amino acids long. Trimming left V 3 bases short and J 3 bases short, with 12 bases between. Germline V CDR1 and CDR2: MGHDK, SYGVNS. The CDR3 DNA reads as TGTGCCAGCAGTGACCGAACAGGGCGCTACGAGCAGTACTTC. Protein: CASSDRTGRYEQYF.

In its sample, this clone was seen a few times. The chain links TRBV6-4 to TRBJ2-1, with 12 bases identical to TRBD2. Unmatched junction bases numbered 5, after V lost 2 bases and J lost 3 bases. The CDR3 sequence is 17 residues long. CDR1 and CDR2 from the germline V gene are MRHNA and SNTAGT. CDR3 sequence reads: CASSDEMTSGSYNEQFF. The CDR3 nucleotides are TGTGCCAGCAGTGACGAAATGACTAGCGGGAGCTACAATGAGCAGTTCTTC.

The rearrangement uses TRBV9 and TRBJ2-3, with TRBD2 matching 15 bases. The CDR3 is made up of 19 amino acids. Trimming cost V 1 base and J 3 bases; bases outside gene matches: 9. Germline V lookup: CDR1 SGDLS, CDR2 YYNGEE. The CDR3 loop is CASSVRTSGRGSLTDTQYF. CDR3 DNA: TGTGCCAGCAGCGTAAGGACTAGCGGGAGGGGAAGCTTGACAGATACGCAGTATTTT.

The CDR3 DNA reads as TGTGCCAGCAGCTTAGGTGGCTGGTCTCAGCCCCAGCATTTT. This codes for CASSLGGWSQPQHF. V gene TRBV7-8 combines with J gene TRBJ1-5; no firm D call. CDR1 and CDR2 from the germline V gene are SGHVS and FQNEAQ. The CDR3 has 14 amino acids. The V end lost 1 base, the J end lost 6 bases, and 10 bases lay between the germline ends.

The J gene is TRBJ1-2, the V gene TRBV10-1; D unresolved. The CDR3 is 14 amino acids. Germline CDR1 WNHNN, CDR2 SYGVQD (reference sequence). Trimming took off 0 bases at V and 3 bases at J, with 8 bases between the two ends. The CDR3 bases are TGCGCCAGCAGTGAGTCTGGGAGGGACTATGGCTACACCTTC. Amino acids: CASSESGRDYGYTF.

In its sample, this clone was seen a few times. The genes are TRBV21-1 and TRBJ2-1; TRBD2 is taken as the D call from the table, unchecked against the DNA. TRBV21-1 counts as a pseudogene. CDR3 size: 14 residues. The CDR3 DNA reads TGTGCCAGCAGCGGGAGGAACCCCTACAATGAGCAGTTCTTC. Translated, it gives CASSGRNPYNEQFF.

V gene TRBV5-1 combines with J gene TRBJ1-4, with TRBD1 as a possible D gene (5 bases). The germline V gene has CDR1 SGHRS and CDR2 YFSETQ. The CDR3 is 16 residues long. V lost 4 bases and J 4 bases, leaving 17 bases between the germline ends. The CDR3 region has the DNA TGCGCCAGCAGCCCCAGCTCGCAGGGCCTTAATGAAAAACTGTTTTTT. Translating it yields CASSPSSQGLNEKLFF.

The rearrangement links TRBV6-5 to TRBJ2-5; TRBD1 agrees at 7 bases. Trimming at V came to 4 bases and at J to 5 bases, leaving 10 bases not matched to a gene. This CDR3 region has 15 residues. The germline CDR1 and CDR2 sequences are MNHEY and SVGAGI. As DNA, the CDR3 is TGTGCCAGCAGTTCCAGAGGGGGCGCGTGGGAGACCCAGTACTTC. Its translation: CASSSRGGAWETQYF.

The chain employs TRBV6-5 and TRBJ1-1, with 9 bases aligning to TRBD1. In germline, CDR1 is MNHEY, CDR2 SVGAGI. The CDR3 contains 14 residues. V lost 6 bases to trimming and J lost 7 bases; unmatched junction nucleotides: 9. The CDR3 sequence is CASSSGQGACEAFF. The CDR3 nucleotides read TGTGCCAGCAGCTCGGGACAGGGAGCCTGTGAAGCTTTCTTT.

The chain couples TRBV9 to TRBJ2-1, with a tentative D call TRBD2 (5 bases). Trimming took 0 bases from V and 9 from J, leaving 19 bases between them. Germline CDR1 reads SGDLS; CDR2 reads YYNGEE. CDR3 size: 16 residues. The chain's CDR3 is CASSVVASLDKGEQFF. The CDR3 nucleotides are TGTGCCAGCAGCGTAGTCGCTAGCCTAGACAAGGGTGAGCAGTTCTTC. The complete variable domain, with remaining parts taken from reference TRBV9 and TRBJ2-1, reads DSGVTQTPKHLITATGQRVTLRCSPRSGDLSVYWYQQSLDQGLQFLIQYYNGEERAKGNILERFSAQQFPDLHSELNLSSLELGDSALYFCASSVVASLDKGEQFFGPGTRLTVL.

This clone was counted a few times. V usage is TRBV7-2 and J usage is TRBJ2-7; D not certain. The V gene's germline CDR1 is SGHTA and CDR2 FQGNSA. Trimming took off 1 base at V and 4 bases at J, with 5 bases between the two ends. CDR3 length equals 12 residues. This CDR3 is CASSLVEYEQYF. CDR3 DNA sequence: TGTGCCAGCAGCTTAGTGGAGTACGAGCAGTACTTC.